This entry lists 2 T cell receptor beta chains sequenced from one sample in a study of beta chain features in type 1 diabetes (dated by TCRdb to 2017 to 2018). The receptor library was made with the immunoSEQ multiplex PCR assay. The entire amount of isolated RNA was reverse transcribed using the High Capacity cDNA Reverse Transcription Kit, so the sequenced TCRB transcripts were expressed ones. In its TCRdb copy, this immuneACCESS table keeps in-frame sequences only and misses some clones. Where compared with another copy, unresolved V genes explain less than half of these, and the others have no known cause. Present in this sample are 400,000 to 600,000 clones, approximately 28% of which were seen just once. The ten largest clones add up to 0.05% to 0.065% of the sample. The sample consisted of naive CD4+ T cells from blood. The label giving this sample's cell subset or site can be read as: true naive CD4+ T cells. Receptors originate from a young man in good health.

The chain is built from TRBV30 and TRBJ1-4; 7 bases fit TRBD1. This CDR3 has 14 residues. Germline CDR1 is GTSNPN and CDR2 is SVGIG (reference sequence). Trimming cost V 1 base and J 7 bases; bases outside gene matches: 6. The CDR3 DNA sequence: TGTGCCTGGAGTGAGAGACAGGGAGGTGAAAAACTGTTTTTT. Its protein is CAWSERQGGEKLFF.

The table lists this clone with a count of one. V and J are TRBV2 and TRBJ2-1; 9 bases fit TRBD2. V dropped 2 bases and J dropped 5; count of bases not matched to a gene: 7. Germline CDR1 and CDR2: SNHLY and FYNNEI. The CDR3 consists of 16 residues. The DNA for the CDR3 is TGTGCCAGCAGTGAAATGATAGCGGGAGTCGACAATGAGCAGTTCTTC. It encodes CASSEMIAGVDNEQFF.